The following is a T cell receptor beta chain sequence with its context. Its antigen remains unidentified. These data come from a study of Graves' ophthalmopathy and Graves' hyperthyroidism. The CDR3 has 15 amino acids. With 3 bases removed from V and 2 bases from J, the gap between germline ends came to 13 bases. For repertoire sequencing, the TCR beta CDR3 regions were amplified from RNA transcripts. First-round RT-PCR relied on HTBI primers, and a second-round multiplex PCR came next. TCRdb reprocessed the multiplex PCR reads via MiXCR and lists one record per CDR3 protein. The sample has 350,000 to 400,000 distinct CDR3 sequences, 15% seen once. The study's findings and limits: Using 13 signatures, a model distinguished ophthalmopathy from stable hyperthyroidism, reaching around 90% sensitivity and approximately 84% specificity. The authors also found most expanded thyroid clonotypes above 0.001 frequency in blood.

Sequencing input: peripheral blood. The V and J genes are TRBV12-3 or TRBV12-4 and TRBJ1-2; TRBD1 might be the D (5 bases). The clonotype was recovered from a young woman with stable Graves' hyperthyroidism. The CDR3 DNA follows: TGTGCCAGCAGTTTGGCAGGGATACCCAACTATGGCTACACCTTC. Protein product: CASSLAGIPNYGYTF.